The next 11 T cell receptor beta chains were all read from a single sample in a study of graft-versus-host responses after intestinal transplantation. Their recognized antigens are unknown. TCRdb's table, derived via immunoSEQ multiplex PCR, lists solely in-frame clones and lacks some. The data hold about 100,000 clones, with roughly 90% observed a single time. The sample here was unstimulated CD4+ T cells sorted from spleen or lymph node cells, taken before transplant. The source of these receptors is a human donor who was the organ donor for an intestinal transplant.

J is TRBJ2-2 and V is TRBV29-1, with 7 nucleotides matching TRBD2. This CDR3 has 16 residues. In germline, CDR1 is SQVTM, CDR2 ANQGSEA. The V segment lost 4 bases and the J segment 4 bases; nucleotides outside the gene matches: 12. The CDR3 loop reads CSVVGWRGGGTGELFF. The CDR3 nucleotides are TGCAGCGTTGTTGGATGGAGGGGCGGGGGCACCGGGGAGCTGTTTTTT.

The V gene is TRBV19, the J gene TRBJ1-4, with D perhaps matching TRBD1 (5 bases). Per germline, CDR1 LNHDA and CDR2 SQIVND (reference sequence). CDR3 length: 11 amino acids. Trimming removed 10 bases at V and 10 bases at J, with 13 bases between. The CDR3 DNA is TGTGCCACCACACAAGGGGTAAAACTGTTTTTT. Protein product: CATTQGVKLFF.

V gene TRBV5-1 combines with J gene TRBJ2-3; TRBD2 is a possible D gene (5 bases). The ends were cut back, 1 base at V and 0 bases at J, with 9 bases in the middle. Germline loops: CDR1 SGHRS, CDR2 YFSETQ. The CDR3 loop spans 15 amino acids. DNA of the CDR3: TGCGCCAGCAGCTTGCCGGGGTCTAGCACAGATACGCAGTATTTT. Its translation: CASSLPGSSTDTQYF.

This chain links TRBV7-9 with TRBJ2-7; TRBD1 agrees at 12 bases. Germline trimming cut 2 bases from V and 6 bases from J; bases unmatched to any gene: 5. This CDR3 comprises 15 residues. Germline loops: CDR1 SEHNR, CDR2 FQNEAQ (reference sequence). CDR3 in amino acids: CASSLSGQGAFEQYF. The CDR3 DNA is TGTGCCAGCAGCTTATCGGGACAGGGGGCATTCGAGCAGTACTTC.

CDR3 sequence (DNA): TGTGCCAGCAGCTTTATGGCGGGGGCGCGCACAGATACGCAGTATTTT. Translating it yields CASSFMAGARTDTQYF. This chain uses TRBV7-9 with TRBJ2-3; D perhaps matches TRBD2 (7 bases). Between the trimmed V and J ends, which lost 3 bases and 1 base, there was a span of 14 bases. Germline V gives CDR1 SEHNR, CDR2 FQNEAQ (reference sequence). This CDR3 contains 16 residues.

The CDR3 DNA reads TGTGCCAGCAGTGGGATAGCGGGGGGCTACGAGCAGTACTTC. It yields the protein CASSGIAGGYEQYF. The J gene is TRBJ2-5, the V gene TRBV6-1; 10 bases agree with TRBD2. The tail of the sequence fits TRBJ2-7 better, so the J call may be wrong. The CDR3 runs to 14 residues. The germline V gene encodes CDR1 MNHNS and CDR2 SASEGT.

The chain carries TRBV5-1 and TRBJ2-7; 14 nucleotides match TRBD2. J gave up 2 bases and V 8 bases, and 12 bases lay outside the gene matches. The germline gives CDR1 SGHRS, CDR2 YFSETQ. The CDR3 consists of 17 residues. CDR3 amino acids: CASGTSGGTARPYEQYF. DNA for the CDR3: TGCGCCAGTGGGACTAGCGGGGGTACGGCCCGGCCCTACGAGCAGTACTTC.

The CDR3 DNA reads as TGTGCCAGCAGGTTCGACGCTGGAAACACCATATATTTT. Amino acids: CASRFDAGNTIYF. The genes are TRBV2 and TRBJ1-3; D gene ambiguous. Germline V gene data show CDR1 as SNHLY and CDR2 as FYNNEI. This CDR3 contains 13 residues. Trimming took 6 bases from V and 2 from J, leaving 8 bases between them.

The rearrangement uses TRBV30 and TRBJ2-7, with D possibly matching TRBD1 (5 bases). CDR1 GTSNPN and CDR2 SVGIG come from the germline V gene (reference sequence). This CDR3 is 13 amino acids long. The V end lost 0 bases, the J end lost 3 bases, and 9 bases lay between the germline ends. The CDR3 DNA reads as TGTGCCTGGAGTGTTGGACAAATCTACGAGCAGTACTTC. It specifies CAWSVGQIYEQYF.

V is TRBV7-9 and J is TRBJ2-7, with TRBD1 as a possible D gene (6 bases). The germline V gene has CDR1 SEHNR and CDR2 FQNEAQ (reference sequence). The CDR3 loop spans 15 amino acids. The V and J ends lost 4 bases and 2 bases respectively, with 15 bases between them. CDR3 sequence (DNA): TGTGCCAGCAGCTCCTACTACAGGGAACCCTACGAGCAGTACTTC. It is translated as CASSSYYREPYEQYF.

The chain's CDR3 is CASSLSSGGVSYEQYF. CDR3 sequence (DNA): TGTGCCAGCAGTTTATCCAGCGGGGGAGTTTCCTACGAGCAGTACTTC. The chain is built from TRBV27 and TRBJ2-7; 8 bases map to TRBD2. V trimming: 0 bases; J trimming: 1 base; junction bases outside the gene matches: 5. CDR3 length: 16 amino acids. CDR1 MNHEY and CDR2 SMNVEV come from the germline V gene (reference sequence).